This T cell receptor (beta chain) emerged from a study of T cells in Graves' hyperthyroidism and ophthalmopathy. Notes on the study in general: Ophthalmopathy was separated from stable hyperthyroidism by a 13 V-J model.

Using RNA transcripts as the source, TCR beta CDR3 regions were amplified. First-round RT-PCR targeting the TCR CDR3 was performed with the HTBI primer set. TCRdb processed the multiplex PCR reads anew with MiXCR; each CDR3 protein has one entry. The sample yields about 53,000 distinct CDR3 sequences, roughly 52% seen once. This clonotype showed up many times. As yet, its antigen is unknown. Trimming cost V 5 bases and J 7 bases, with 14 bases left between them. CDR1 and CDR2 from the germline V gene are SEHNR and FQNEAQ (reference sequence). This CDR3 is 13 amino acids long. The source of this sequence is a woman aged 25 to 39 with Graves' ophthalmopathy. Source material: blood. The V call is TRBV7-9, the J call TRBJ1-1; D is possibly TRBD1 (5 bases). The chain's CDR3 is CASSPGWGLEAFF. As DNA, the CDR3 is TGTGCCAGCAGCCCAGGGTGGGGTCTTGAAGCTTTCTTT.